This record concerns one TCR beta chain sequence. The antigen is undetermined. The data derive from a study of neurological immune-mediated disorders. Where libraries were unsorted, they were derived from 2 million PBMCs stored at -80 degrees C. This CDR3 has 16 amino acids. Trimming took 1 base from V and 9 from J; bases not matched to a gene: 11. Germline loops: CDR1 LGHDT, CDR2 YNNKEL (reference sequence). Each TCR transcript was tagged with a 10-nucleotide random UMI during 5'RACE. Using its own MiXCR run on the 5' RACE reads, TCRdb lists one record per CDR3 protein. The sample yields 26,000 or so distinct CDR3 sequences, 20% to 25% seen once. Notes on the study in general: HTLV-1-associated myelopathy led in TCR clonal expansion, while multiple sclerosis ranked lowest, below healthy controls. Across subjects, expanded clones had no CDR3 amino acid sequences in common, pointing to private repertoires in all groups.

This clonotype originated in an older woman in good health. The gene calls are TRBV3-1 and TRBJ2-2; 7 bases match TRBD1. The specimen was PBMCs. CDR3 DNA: TGTGCCAGCAGCCAAGCGGGAAAGGGACAGACCTGGGAGCTGTTTTTT. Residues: CASSQAGKGQTWELFF.